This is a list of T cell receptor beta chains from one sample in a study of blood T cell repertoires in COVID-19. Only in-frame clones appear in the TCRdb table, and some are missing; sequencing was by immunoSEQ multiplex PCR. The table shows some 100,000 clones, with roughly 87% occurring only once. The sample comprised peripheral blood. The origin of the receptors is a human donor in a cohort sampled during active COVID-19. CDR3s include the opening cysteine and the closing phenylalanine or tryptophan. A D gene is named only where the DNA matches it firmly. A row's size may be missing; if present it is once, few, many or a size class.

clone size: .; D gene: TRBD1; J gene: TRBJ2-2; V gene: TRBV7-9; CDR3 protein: CASSYRRQGDGELFF; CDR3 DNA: TGTGCCAGCAGCTACCGCAGACAGGGCGACGGGGAGCTGTTTTTT
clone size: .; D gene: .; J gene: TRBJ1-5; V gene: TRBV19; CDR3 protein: CASRARGGDQPQHF; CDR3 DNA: TGTGCCAGTAGGGCGCGGGGAGGTGATCAGCCCCAGCATTTT
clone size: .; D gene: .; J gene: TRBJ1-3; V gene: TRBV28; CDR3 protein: CASSLWEGGDRNTIYF; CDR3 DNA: TGTGCCAGCAGTTTATGGGAGGGGGGGGACAGAAACACCATATATTTT
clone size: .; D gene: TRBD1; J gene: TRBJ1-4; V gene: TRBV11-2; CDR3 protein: CASSLQGEKLFF; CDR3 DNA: TGTGCCAGCAGCCTACAGGGGGAAAAACTGTTTTTT
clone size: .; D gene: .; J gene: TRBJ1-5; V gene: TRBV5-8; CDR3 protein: CASSLYRNNQPQHF; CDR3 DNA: TGTGCCAGCAGCTTGTACAGGAACAATCAGCCCCAGCATTTT
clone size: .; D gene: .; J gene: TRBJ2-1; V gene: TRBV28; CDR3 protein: CASSFSDSHRPYNEQFF; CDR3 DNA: TGTGCCAGCAGTTTCTCCGACAGCCATCGACCCTACAATGAGCAGTTCTTC
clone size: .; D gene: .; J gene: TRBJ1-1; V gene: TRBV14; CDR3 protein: CASSQLQETEAFF; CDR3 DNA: TGTGCCAGCAGCCAATTACAGGAGACTGAAGCTTTCTTT
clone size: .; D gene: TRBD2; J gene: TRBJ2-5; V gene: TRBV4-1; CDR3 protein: CASSQDRTSVQETQYF; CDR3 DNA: TGCGCCAGCAGCCAAGATCGGACTAGCGTACAAGAGACCCAGTACTTC
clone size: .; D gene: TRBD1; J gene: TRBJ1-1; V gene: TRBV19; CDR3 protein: CASSIQGVNTEAFF; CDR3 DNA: TGTGCCAGTAGTATTCAGGGGGTGAACACTGAAGCTTTCTTT
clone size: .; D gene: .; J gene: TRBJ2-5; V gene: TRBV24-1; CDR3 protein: CATSDIPGGTQYF; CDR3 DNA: TGTGCCACCAGTGACATTCCCGGCGGCACCCAGTACTTC
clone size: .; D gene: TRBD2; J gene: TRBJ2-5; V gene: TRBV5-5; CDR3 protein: CASSWGGLDQETQYF; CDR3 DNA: TGTGCCAGCAGCTGGGGGGGACTCGACCAAGAGACCCAGTACTTC
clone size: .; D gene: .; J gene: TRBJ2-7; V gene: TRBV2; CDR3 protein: CASSRPGGGLSYEQYF; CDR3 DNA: TGTGCCAGCAGTCGTCCTGGCGGGGGCCTATCCTACGAGCAGTACTTC
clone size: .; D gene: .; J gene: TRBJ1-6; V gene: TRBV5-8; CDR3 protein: CASSLVVANSPLHF; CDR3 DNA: TGTGCCAGCAGCTTGGTCGTAGCAAATTCACCCCTCCACTTT
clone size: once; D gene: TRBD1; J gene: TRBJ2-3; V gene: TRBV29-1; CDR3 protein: CSVDRDRAQGKQYF; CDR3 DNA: TGCAGCGTTGATAGGGACAGGGCGCAAGGGAAGCAGTATTTT
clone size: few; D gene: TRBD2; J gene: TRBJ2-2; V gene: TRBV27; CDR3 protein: CASSPASGWWGGNTGELFF; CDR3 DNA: TGTGCCAGCAGTCCCGCTAGCGGGTGGTGGGGAGGGAACACCGGGGAGCTGTTTTTT
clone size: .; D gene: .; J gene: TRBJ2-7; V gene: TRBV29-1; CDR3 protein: CSVDLDSYEQYF; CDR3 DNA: TGCAGCGTCGATCTCGACAGCTACGAGCAGTACTTC
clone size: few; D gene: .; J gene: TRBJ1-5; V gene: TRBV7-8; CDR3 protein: CASSLESGGRGNQPQHF; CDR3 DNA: TGTGCCAGCAGCTTAGAGTCAGGAGGGCGGGGCAATCAGCCCCAGCATTTT
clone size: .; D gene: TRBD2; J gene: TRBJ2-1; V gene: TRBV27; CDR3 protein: CASRAVASGGSGNEQFF; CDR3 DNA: TGTGCCAGCAGGGCCGTGGCTAGCGGGGGGTCCGGCAATGAGCAGTTCTTC
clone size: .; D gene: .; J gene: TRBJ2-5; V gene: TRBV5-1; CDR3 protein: CASSAGQIQETQYF; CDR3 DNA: TGCGCCAGCAGCGCGGGACAGATCCAAGAGACCCAGTACTTC
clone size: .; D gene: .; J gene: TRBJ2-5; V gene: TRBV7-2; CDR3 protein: CASSLGPGVETQYF; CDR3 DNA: TGTGCCAGCAGCTTAGGTCCAGGGGTAGAGACCCAGTACTTC
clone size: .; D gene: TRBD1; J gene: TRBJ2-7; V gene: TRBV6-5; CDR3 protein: CASSPRAGGYEQYF; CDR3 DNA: TGTGCCAGCAGTCCTAGGGCAGGGGGTTACGAGCAGTACTTC
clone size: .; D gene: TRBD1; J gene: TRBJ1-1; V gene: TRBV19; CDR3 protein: CASSPGQGIGTEAFF; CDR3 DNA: TGTGCCAGTAGTCCGGGACAGGGGATCGGCACTGAAGCTTTCTTT
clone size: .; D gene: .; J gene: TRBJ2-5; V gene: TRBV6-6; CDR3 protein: CASTRDFQETQYF; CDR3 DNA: TGTGCCAGCACCCGGGACTTCCAAGAGACCCAGTACTTC
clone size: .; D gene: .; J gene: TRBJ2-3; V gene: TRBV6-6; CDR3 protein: CASRDGGRGTDTQYF; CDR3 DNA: TGTGCCAGCAGGGACGGGGGGCGAGGCACAGATACGCAGTATTTT
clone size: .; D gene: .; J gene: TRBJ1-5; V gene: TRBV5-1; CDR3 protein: CASRRGEGNQPQHF; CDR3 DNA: TGCGCCAGCAGAAGAGGAGAGGGCAATCAGCCCCAGCATTTT
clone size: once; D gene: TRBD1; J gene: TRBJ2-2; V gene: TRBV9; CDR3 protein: CASSITGGSGELFF; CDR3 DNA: TGTGCCAGCAGCATAACAGGGGGTTCCGGGGAGCTGTTTTTT
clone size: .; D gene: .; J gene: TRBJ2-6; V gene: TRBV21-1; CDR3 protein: CASSSPAGGISGANVLTF; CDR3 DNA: TGTGCCAGCAGCTCCCCAGCGGGGGGGATCTCTGGGGCCAACGTCCTGACTTTC
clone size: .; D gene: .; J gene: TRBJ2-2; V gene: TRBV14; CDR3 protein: CASSQDEAKSPGELFF; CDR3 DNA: TGTGCCAGCAGCCAAGACGAGGCCAAAAGTCCCGGGGAGCTGTTTTTT
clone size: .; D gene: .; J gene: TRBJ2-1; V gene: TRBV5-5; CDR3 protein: CASSPPGGEQFF; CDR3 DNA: TGTGCCAGCAGCCCACCGGGGGGCGAGCAGTTCTTC
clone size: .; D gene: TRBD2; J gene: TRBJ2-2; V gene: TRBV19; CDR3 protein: CASSIAGGRVRGGELFF; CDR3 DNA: TGTGCCAGTAGTATCGCCGGCGGGAGGGTAAGGGGCGGGGAGCTGTTTTTT
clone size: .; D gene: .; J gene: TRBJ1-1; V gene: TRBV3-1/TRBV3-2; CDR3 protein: CASSQVPSTEAFF; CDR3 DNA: TGTGCCAGCAGCCAAGTTCCGAGCACTGAAGCTTTCTTT
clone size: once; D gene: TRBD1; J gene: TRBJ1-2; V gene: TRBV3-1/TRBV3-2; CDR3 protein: CASSLDRGQGGYTF; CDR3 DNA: TGTGCCAGCAGCCTAGACAGGGGGCAAGGCGGCTACACCTTC
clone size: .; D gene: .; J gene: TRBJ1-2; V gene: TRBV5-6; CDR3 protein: CASSQGQPGIYGYTF; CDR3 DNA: TGTGCCAGCAGCCAAGGACAGCCGGGGATCTATGGCTACACCTTC
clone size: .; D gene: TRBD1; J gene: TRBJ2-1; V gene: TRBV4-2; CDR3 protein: CASSPGTGGSGQFF; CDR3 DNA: TGTGCCAGCAGCCCCGGGACAGGGGGCTCGGGGCAGTTCTTC
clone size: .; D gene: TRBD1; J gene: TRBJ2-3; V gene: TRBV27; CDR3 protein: CASSLSLGQVADTQYF; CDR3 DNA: TGTGCCAGCAGTTTATCCTTGGGACAGGTGGCAGATACGCAGTATTTT
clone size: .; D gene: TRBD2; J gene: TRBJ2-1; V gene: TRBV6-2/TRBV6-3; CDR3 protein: CASSYLAGGKDEQFF; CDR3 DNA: TGTGCCAGCAGTTACCTAGCGGGAGGAAAGGATGAGCAGTTCTTC
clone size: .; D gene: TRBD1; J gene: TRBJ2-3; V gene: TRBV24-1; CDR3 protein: CATSDPGQGGTDTQYF; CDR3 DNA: TGTGCCACCAGTGACCCGGGACAGGGGGGCACAGATACGCAGTATTTT
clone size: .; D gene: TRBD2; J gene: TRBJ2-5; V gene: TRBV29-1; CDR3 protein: CSVVGLAGGETQYF; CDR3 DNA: TGCAGCGTAGTTGGACTAGCGGGGGGGGAGACCCAGTACTTC
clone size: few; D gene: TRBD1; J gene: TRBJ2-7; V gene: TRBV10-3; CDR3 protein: CAIRGDSPYEQYF; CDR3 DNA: TGTGCCATCAGAGGGGACAGCCCCTACGAGCAGTACTTC
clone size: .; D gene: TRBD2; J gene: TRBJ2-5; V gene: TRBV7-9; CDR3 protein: CASSILAGGPQETQYF; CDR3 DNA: TGTGCCAGCAGCATACTAGCGGGGGGGCCCCAAGAGACCCAGTACTTC
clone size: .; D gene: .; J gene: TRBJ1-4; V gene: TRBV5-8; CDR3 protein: CASSLFSSNNEKLFF; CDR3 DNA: TGTGCCAGCAGCTTATTTAGCTCCAATAATGAAAAACTGTTTTTT
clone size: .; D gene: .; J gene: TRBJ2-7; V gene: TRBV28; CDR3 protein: CASRRAGTRSPYEQYF; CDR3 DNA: TGTGCCAGTAGAAGAGCCGGGACTCGCTCCCCCTACGAGCAGTACTTC
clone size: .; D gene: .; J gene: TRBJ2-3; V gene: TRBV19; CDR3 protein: CASSIGASTDTQYF; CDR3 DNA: TGTGCCAGTAGTATAGGAGCCTCCACAGATACGCAGTATTTT
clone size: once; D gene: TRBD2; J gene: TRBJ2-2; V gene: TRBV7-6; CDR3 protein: CASSIRTSGGTGELFF; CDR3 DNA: TGTGCCAGCAGCATTCGGACTAGCGGGGGCACCGGGGAGCTGTTTTTT
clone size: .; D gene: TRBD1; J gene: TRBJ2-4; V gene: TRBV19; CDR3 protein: CASSTAGTALAKNIQYF; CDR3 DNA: TGTGCCAGTAGTACAGCCGGGACAGCACTAGCCAAAAACATTCAGTACTTC
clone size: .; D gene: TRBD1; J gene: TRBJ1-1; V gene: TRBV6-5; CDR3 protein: CASSYRRTGGTEAFF; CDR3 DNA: TGTGCCAGCAGTTACCGGAGGACAGGGGGCACTGAAGCTTTCTTT